A single sample gave rise to the 12 T cell receptor beta chains below, sequenced in a study of T cell repertoires in cytomegalovirus infection. TCRdb used MiXCR to reprocess the reads, holding one entry per CDR3 protein. The repertoire holds some 180,000 distinct CDR3 sequences, with roughly 15% as singletons. The sequenced sample was CD8+ T cells from PBMCs. All receptors come from a human donor in good health (CMV status not recorded). Some clones in this sample may be carry-over from other donors' samples.

There are a few counts of this clonotype. The chain carries TRBV6-2 or TRBV6-3 and TRBJ2-1, with TRBD2 matching over 10 bases. The CDR3 length is 16 residues. Germline V lookup: CDR1 MNHEY, CDR2 SVGEGT. The V and J ends lost 6 bases and 8 bases, in that order; junction bases with no gene match: 13. The CDR3 is CASRTLAGRFGYEQFF. The DNA for the CDR3 is TGTGCCAGCAGGACACTAGCGGGGCGGTTTGGTTATGAGCAGTTCTTC.

This clonotype was recorded a few times. The V call is TRBV15, the J call TRBJ2-7; D is undetermined. Per the germline V gene, CDR1 is LNHNV and CDR2 is YYDKDF (reference sequence). V lost 5 bases, J lost 0 bases, and 17 bases lay in between. The CDR3 runs to 16 residues. For the CDR3, the DNA is TGTGCCACCAGCCTCGGAAGTGGTGCGATCTCCTACGAGCAGTACTTC. Residues: CATSLGSGAISYEQYF.

This clonotype was seen more than once but under ten times. V and J are TRBV4-3 and TRBJ2-3; 7 bases agree with TRBD2. Germline values: CDR1 LGHNA, CDR2 YSLEER. V dropped 3 bases and J dropped 0; count of bases not matched to a gene: 6. The CDR3 extends over 16 amino acids. This CDR3 is CASSQTSGGSTDTQYF. CDR3 DNA: TGCGCCAGCAGCCAGACCTCGGGGGGTAGCACAGATACGCAGTATTTT.

A few counts support this clonotype. The chain has TRBV20-1 and TRBJ1-4; D possibly corresponds to TRBD1 (5 bases). The CDR3 has 18 residues. Trimming cost V 5 bases and J 0 bases, with 22 bases left between them. Germline lookup yields CDR1 DFQATT and CDR2 SNEGSKA (reference sequence). The chain's CDR3 is CSAPEGTEEKATNEKLFF. The CDR3 region has the DNA TGCAGTGCTCCCGAGGGGACGGAAGAAAAAGCAACTAATGAAAAACTGTTTTTT.

The table lists this clonotype with many counts. The chain couples TRBV28 to TRBJ2-2; 9 bases agree with TRBD2. V was clipped by 4 bases and J by 0 bases; unmatched bases: 12. The germline V gene encodes CDR1 MDHEN and CDR2 SYDVKM. This CDR3 is built from 19 residues. The CDR3 nucleotides are TGTGCCAGCAGTTCCCGGGAAGGCCTAGCGGGACCGAACACCGGGGAGCTGTTTTTT. Residues: CASSSREGLAGPNTGELFF. The full variable domain, in which reference TRBV28 and TRBJ2-2 provide the parts outside the CDR3, is DVKVTQSSRYLVKRTGEKVFLECVQDMDHENMFWYRQDPGLGLRLIYFSYDVKMKEKGDIPEGYSVSREKKERFSLILESASTNQTSMYLCASSSREGLAGPNTGELFFGEGSRLTVL.

This clonotype turned up a few times. The V and J genes are TRBV7-9 and TRBJ1-1; possibly TRBD1 for D (5 bases). Trimming pared 4 bases from V and 2 bases from J, leaving 11 bases between. This CDR3 is built from 14 residues. Looked up from germline, CDR1 is SEHNR and CDR2 is FQNEAQ (reference sequence). CDR3 amino acids: CASSSGVLNTEAFF. The DNA for the CDR3 is TGTGCCAGCAGCTCGGGGGTACTCAACACTGAAGCTTTCTTT.

The chain employs TRBV10-2 and TRBJ2-7, with D hard to call. The V gene's germline CDR1 is WSHSY and CDR2 SAAADI. Trimming left V 0 bases short and J 7 bases short, with 7 bases between. This CDR3 is built from 12 residues. The CDR3 protein is CASSESPLEQYF. The CDR3 DNA reads as TGCGCCAGCAGTGAGTCCCCGTTGGAGCAGTACTTC.

V gene TRBV2 combines with J gene TRBJ2-4; 12 positions agree with TRBD2. Germline V gene sequence: CDR1 SNHLY, CDR2 FYNNEI. Trimming at V came to 5 bases and at J to 0 bases, leaving 17 bases not matched to a gene. The CDR3 covers 21 residues. In DNA form, the CDR3 reads TGTGCCAGCAGTTGGCCCCAGACTAGCGGGGGTGGTCTAGTAGCCAAAAACATTCAGTACTTC. The encoded protein is CASSWPQTSGGGLVAKNIQYF.

The V gene is TRBV24-1, the J gene TRBJ2-7, with D perhaps matching TRBD2 (6 bases). The CDR3 is made up of 13 amino acids. CDR1 and CDR2 (germline): KGHDR, SFDVKD. The ends were cut back, 4 bases at V and 7 bases at J, with 13 bases in the middle. CDR3 sequence reads: CATSDSGGLEQYF. The CDR3 region has the DNA TGTGCCACCAGTGACTCCGGAGGGTTGGAGCAGTACTTC.

The genes are TRBV4-2 and TRBJ2-7; D unresolved. Germline V gene lookup returns CDR1 LGHNA and CDR2 YNFKEQ. V was trimmed by 3 bases and J by 0 bases, leaving 15 bases between them. The CDR3 loop spans 16 amino acids. CDR3 residues: CASSHMAPEISYEQYF. The CDR3 DNA sequence: TGTGCCAGCAGCCATATGGCCCCAGAGATCTCCTACGAGCAGTACTTC.

The rearrangement uses TRBV28 and TRBJ2-1; 8 positions match TRBD1. CDR3 size: 14 residues. Looked up from germline, CDR1 is MDHEN and CDR2 is SYDVKM. Germline trimming cut 9 bases from V and 9 bases from J; bases unmatched to any gene: 13. CDR3 nucleotide sequence: TGTGCCAGTGCGGACAGGGCCCGGGATGGTGAGCAGTTCTTC. Its protein product is CASADRARDGEQFF.

This clonotype was counted ten times or more. This rearrangement joins TRBV7-2 to TRBJ1-5, with a tentative D call TRBD1 (5 bases). The V and J ends lost 2 bases and 3 bases respectively, with 11 bases between them. Germline V gives CDR1 SGHTA, CDR2 FQGNSA. CDR3 length: 15 amino acids. Written as DNA, the CDR3 is TGTGCCAGCAGCTTATGGGGCTATGACAATCAGCCCCAGCATTTT. Translation gives CASSLWGYDNQPQHF.